This T cell receptor beta chain was retrieved from a study of glioma-infiltrating T cells. Germline CDR1 and CDR2: SNHLY and FYNNEI. The V gene end was trimmed by 10 bases and the J gene end by 2 bases; junction bases not matched to a gene: 7. CDR3 length equals 14 residues. This clonotype is a singleton in its sample. Using RNA template, CDR3s of TCR alpha and beta were amplified with iRepertoire arm-PCR. TCRdb reanalysed the multiplex PCR reads using MiXCR and keeps one entry per CDR3 protein. The sample shows around 390,000 distinct CDR3 sequences, 41% of them seen only once. This TCR was sampled from a human donor with low-grade glioma or glioblastoma, undergoing nonglioma brain surgery, or in good health (not recorded which). The chain carries TRBV2 and TRBJ1-5; 8 bases are a match to TRBD1. Sequenced: glioma tissue, nonneoplastic brain tissue, or PBMCs (not recorded which). CDR3 DNA: TGTGCCAACAACGGACAGGGCGGCAATCAGCCCCAGCATTTT. This encodes CANNGQGGNQPQHF.